This T cell receptor beta chain emerged from a study of cytomegalovirus exposure and HLA in healthy donors. Notes on the study in general: With high specificity and sensitivity, the classifier reportedly diagnosed cytomegalovirus status. Some public TCRs appeared in many individuals, while most sequences were rare. Researchers counted around 180 TCR beta chains as cytomegalovirus-associated.

Trimming at V came to 4 bases and at J to 2 bases, leaving 9 bases not matched to a gene. Germline V lookup: CDR1 SNHLY, CDR2 FYNNEI. CDR3 length: 16 amino acids. With regard to this clone: Its antigen is unidentified.

Repertoires were generated with immunoSEQ multiplex PCR, while TCRdb's copy carries only in-frame clones and drops some. The top ten hold more than 2.5% of the sample, which has 150,000 to 200,000 clones, about 90% seen once. The sample consisted of PBMCs. The gene calls are TRBV2 and TRBJ2-7, with 9 bases identical to TRBD1. The receptor was isolated from a woman younger than 30 in good health and CMV-seropositive. CDR3 sequence reads: CASSVGQGMSAYEQYF. The DNA for the CDR3 is TGTGCCAGCAGTGTCGGACAGGGGATGAGCGCCTACGAGCAGTACTTC.